This passage covers 2 T cell receptor beta chains from one sample sequenced in a study of glioma-infiltrating T cells after dendritic cell vaccination. Clones were read by immunoSEQ multiplex PCR, and TCRdb kept only the in-frame ones, dropping some. The sample holds approximately 64,000 clones; roughly four fifths are singletons and the top ten take 9.2%. The sequences come from blood, collected before dendritic cell vaccination. The source is a human donor with glioblastoma.

This chain links TRBV5-8 with TRBJ2-2; TRBD1 is a possible D gene (6 bases). CDR3 length: 16 amino acids. V shed 0 bases and J shed 5 bases, with 14 bases lying between them. Germline V gives CDR1 SGHTS, CDR2 YDEGEE. CDR3 nucleotides: TGTGCCAGCAGCTTGGAAAGGGGGAGTGTAACCGGGGAGCTGTTTTTT. This codes for CASSLERGSVTGELFF.

The chain is built from TRBV7-9 and TRBJ2-5, with TRBD2 identical over 13 bases. Judging by the DNA end, TRBJ2-7 fits better; the J call may be wrong. From germline, CDR1 is SEHNR and CDR2 FQNEAQ (reference sequence). The CDR3 extends over 16 amino acids. CDR3 in amino acids: CASSARLAGGIYEQYF. The CDR3 DNA is TGTGCCAGCAGCGCGAGACTAGCGGGGGGTATCTACGAGCAGTACTTC.